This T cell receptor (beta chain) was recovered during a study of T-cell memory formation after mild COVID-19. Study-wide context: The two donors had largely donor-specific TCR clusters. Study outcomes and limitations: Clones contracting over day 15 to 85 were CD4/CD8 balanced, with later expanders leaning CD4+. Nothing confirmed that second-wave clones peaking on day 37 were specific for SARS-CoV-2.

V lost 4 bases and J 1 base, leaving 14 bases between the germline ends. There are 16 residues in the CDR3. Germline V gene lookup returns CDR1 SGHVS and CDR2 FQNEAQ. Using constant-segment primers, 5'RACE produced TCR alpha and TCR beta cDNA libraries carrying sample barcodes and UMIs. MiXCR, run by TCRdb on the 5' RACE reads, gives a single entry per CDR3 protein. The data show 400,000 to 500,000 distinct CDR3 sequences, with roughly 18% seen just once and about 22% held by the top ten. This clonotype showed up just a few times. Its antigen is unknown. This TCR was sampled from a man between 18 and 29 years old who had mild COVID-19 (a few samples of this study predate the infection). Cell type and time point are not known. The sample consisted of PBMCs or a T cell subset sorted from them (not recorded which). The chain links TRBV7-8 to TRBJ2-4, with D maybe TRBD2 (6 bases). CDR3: CASSWGGGIAKNIQYF. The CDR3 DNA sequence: TGTGCCAGCAGCTGGGGAGGAGGGATCGCCAAAAACATTCAGTACTTC. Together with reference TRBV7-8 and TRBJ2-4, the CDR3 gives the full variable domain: GAGVSQSPRYKVAKRGQDVALRCDPISGHVSLFWYQQALGQGPEFLTYFQNEAQLDKSGLPSDRFFAERPEGSVSTLKIQRTQQEDSAVYLCASSWGGGIAKNIQYFGAGTRLSVL.